This paragraph reports one TCR beta chain. The sample comes from a study of OX40 agonist ivuxolimab in advanced cancers. Study context: Partial responses were achieved by three patients: one hepatocellular carcinoma, two cutaneous melanoma.

Repertoires were generated with immunoSEQ multiplex PCR, while TCRdb's copy carries only in-frame clones and drops some. This table holds fewer than 25,000 clones, about 82% found once. The V gene's germline CDR1 is LNHDA and CDR2 SQIVND (reference sequence). The CDR3 length is 17 residues. V gave up 6 bases and J gave up 8 bases; unmatched junction bases: 18. The chain links TRBV19 to TRBJ1-5, with TRBD1 matching 8 bases. The source is an adult with an advanced solid tumor such as melanoma, head and neck, liver or kidney cancer. Sequencing was performed on CD4+ or CD8+ T cells sorted from blood, taken in a trial of the OX40 agonist ivuxolimab. CDR3 protein: CASRNQFAGGPFEPQHF. DNA of the CDR3: TGTGCCAGTAGGAATCAATTCGCAGGGGGCCCCTTTGAGCCCCAGCATTTT.